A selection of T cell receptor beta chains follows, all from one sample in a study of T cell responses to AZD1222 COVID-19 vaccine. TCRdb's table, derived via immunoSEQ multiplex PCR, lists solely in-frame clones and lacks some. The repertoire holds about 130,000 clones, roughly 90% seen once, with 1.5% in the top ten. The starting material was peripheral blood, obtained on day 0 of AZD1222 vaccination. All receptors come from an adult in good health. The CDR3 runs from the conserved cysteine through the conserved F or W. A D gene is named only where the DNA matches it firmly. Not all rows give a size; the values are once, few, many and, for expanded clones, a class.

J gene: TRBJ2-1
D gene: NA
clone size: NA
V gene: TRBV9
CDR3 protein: CASSPEGLSLNEQFF
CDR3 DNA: TGTGCCAGCAGCCCAGAGGGCCTGTCGCTAAATGAGCAGTTCTTC

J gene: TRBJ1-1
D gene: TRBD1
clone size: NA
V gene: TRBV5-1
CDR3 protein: CASSRGQGAGDTEAFF
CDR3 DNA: TGCGCCAGCAGTCGAGGACAGGGGGCTGGGGACACTGAAGCTTTCTTT

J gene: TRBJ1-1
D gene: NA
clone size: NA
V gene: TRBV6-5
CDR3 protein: CASSYSAQNTEAFF
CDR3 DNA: TGTGCCAGCAGTTACTCGGCACAGAACACTGAAGCTTTCTTT

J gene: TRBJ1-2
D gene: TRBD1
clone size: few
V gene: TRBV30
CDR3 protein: CAWSLRDRDGYTF
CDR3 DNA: TGTGCCTGGAGTCTCCGGGACAGAGATGGCTACACCTTC

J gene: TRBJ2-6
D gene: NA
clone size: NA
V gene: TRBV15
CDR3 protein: CATSRDRGGTGANVLTF
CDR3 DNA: TGTGCCACCAGCAGAGATCGAGGAGGTACCGGGGCCAACGTCCTGACTTTC

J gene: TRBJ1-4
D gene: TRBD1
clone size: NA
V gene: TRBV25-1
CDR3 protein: CASSGTGGREKLFF
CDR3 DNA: TGTGCCAGCAGTGGAACAGGGGGCCGTGAAAAACTGTTTTTT

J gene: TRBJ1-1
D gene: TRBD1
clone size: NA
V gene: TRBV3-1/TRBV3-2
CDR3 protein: CASSQAIWGQGGMNTEAFF
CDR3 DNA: TGTGCCAGCAGCCAAGCTATCTGGGGACAGGGGGGGATGAACACTGAAGCTTTCTTT

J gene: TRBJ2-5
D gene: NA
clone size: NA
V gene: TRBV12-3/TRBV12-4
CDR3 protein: CASRGLGETQYF
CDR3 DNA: TGTGCCAGCAGGGGACTTGGGGAGACCCAGTACTTC

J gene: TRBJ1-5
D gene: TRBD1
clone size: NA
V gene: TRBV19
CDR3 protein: CASSTGTDSNQPQHF
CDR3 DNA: TGTGCCAGTAGTACTGGGACAGATAGCAATCAGCCCCAGCATTTT

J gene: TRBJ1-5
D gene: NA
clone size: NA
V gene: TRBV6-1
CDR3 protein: CASSEGINSNQPQHF
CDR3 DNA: TGTGCCAGCAGTGAAGGCATTAACAGCAATCAGCCCCAGCATTTT

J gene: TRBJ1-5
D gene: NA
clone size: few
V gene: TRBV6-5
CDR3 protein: CASSPPSAEPQHF
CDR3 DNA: TGTGCCAGCAGTCCTCCCTCAGCAGAGCCCCAGCATTTT

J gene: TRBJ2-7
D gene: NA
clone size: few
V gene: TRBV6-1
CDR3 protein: CASSEMDSFYEQYF
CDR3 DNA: TGTGCCAGCAGTGAAATGGATAGCTTCTACGAGCAGTACTTC

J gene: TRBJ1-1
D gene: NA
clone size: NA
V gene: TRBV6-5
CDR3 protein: CASSYSIAANTEAFF
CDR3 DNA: TGTGCCAGCAGTTACAGTATTGCAGCAAACACTGAAGCTTTCTTT

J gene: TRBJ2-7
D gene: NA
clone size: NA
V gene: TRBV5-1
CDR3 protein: CASSRQKSTYEQYF
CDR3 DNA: TGCGCCAGCAGCAGACAGAAGTCCACCTACGAGCAGTACTTC

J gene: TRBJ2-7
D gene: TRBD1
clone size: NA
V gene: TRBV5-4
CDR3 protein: CASTDRPGYEQYF
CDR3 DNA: TGTGCCAGTACGGACAGGCCCGGCTACGAGCAGTACTTC

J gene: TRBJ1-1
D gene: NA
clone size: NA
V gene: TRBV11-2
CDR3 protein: CASSFRRQVEAFF
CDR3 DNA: TGTGCCAGCAGCTTTAGACGGCAAGTTGAAGCTTTCTTT

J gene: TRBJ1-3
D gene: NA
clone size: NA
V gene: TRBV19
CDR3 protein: CASNVRGSFSGNTIYF
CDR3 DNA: TGTGCCAGTAACGTCAGGGGCTCCTTCTCTGGAAACACCATATATTTT

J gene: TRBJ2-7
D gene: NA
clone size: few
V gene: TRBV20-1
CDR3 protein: CSATRGYEQYF
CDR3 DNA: TGCAGTGCTACTAGGGGTTACGAGCAGTACTTC

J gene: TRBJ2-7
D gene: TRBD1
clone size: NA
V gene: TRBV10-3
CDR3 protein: CAISEWVGGGTGAWEQYF
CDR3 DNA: TGTGCCATCAGTGAGTGGGTAGGAGGAGGGACAGGGGCGTGGGAGCAGTACTTC

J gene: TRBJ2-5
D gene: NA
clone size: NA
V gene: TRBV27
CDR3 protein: CASSLTAGGGLETQYF
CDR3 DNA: TGTGCCAGCAGTTTGACGGCGGGCGGTGGGTTAGAGACCCAGTACTTC

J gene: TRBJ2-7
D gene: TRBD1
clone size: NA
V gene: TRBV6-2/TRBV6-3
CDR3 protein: CASSPDRATYEQYF
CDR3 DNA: TGTGCCAGCAGCCCTGACAGGGCGACCTACGAGCAGTACTTC

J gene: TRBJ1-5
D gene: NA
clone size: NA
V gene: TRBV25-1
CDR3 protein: CASSRTADQPQHF
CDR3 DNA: TGTGCCAGCAGTCGGACGGCCGATCAGCCCCAGCATTTT

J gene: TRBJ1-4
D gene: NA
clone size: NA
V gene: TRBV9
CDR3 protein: CASSVAGTYNEKLFF
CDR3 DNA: TGTGCCAGCAGCGTAGCCGGGACCTACAATGAAAAACTGTTTTTT

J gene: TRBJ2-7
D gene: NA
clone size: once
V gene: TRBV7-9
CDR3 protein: CASTGGLLYEQYF
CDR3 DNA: TGTGCCAGCACTGGGGGTTTGCTCTACGAGCAGTACTTC

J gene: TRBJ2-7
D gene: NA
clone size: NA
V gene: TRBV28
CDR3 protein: CASIPFGRYEQYF
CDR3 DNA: TGTGCCAGCATTCCCTTCGGGAGATACGAGCAGTACTTC

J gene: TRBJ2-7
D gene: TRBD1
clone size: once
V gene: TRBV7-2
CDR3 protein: CASSLVRTGSLYEQYF
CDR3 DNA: TGTGCCAGCAGCTTAGTTCGGACAGGGTCACTCTACGAGCAGTACTTC

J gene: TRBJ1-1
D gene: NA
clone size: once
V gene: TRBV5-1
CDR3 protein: CASSLGQTATEAFF
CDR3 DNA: TGCGCCAGCAGCTTGGGTCAGACAGCGACTGAAGCTTTCTTT

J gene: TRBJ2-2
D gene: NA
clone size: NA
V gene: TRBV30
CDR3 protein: CAWGGTGELFF
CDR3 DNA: TGTGCCTGGGGGGGGACCGGGGAGCTGTTTTTT

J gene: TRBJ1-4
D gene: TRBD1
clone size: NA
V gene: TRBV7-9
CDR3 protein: CASSPRDRSNEKLFF
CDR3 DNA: TGTGCCAGCAGCCCCCGGGACAGGTCTAATGAAAAACTGTTTTTT

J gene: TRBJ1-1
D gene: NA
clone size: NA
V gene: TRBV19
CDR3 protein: CASSIKALGAEAFF
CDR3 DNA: TGTGCCAGTAGTATTAAGGCCCTGGGGGCCGAAGCTTTCTTT

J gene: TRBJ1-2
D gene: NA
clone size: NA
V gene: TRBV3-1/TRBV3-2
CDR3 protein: CASSQDGARVIYGYTF
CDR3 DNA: TGTGCCAGCAGCCAAGATGGCGCCAGGGTGATCTATGGCTACACCTTC

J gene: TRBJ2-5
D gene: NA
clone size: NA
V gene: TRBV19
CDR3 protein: CASSSERRLAQYF
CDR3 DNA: TGTGCCAGTAGTTCAGAGAGGAGGTTGGCCCAGTACTTC

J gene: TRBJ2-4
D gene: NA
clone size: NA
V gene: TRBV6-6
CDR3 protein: CASSYQENIQYF
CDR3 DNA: TGTGCCAGCAGTTACCAGGAAAACATTCAGTACTTC

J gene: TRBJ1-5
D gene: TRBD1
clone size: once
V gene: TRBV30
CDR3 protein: CAWSGQGNSQPQHF
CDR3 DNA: TGTGCCTGGAGCGGACAGGGAAATAGTCAGCCCCAGCATTTT

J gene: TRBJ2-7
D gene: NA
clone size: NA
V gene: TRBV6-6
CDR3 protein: CASSYSGQSYEQYF
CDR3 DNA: TGTGCCAGCAGTTACTCGGGGCAATCCTACGAGCAGTACTTC

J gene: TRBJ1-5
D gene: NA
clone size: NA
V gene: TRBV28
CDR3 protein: CASSLYRVFLDQPQHF
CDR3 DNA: TGTGCCAGCAGTTTGTACAGGGTTTTCTTAGATCAGCCCCAGCATTTT

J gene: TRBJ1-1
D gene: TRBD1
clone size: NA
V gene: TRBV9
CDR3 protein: CASSGRDRGDTEAFF
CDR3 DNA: TGTGCCAGCAGCGGCCGGGACAGGGGAGACACTGAAGCTTTCTTT

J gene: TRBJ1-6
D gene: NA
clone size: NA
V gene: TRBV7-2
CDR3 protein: CASSSPQSLYNSPLHF
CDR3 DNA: TGTGCCAGCAGCTCCCCCCAGAGCCTTTATAATTCACCCCTCCACTTT

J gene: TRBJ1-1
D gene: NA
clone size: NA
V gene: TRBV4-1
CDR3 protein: CASSPLGNMNTEAFF
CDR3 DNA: TGCGCCAGCAGCCCACTGGGTAACATGAACACTGAAGCTTTCTTT

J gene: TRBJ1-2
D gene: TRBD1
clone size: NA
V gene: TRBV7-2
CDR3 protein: CASSIGTGYGYTF
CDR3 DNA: TGTGCCAGCAGCATCGGGACAGGCTATGGCTACACCTTC

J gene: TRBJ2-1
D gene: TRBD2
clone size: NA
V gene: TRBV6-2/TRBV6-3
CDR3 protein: CASSYGGGYNEQFF
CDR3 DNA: TGTGCCAGCAGTTATGGGGGGGGATACAATGAGCAGTTCTTC